This record covers a single T cell receptor beta chain. This clone's antigen is unknown. No much larger clonotype is one base removed from it; base qualities were not supplied. The data derive from a study of T cells in Graves' hyperthyroidism and ophthalmopathy (dated by TCRdb to 2018 to 2020). Some background on the complete study: Peripheral blood samples were taken at initial diagnosis, before any treatment was given. The paper reports TCR Vbeta CDR3 sequencing of approximately 140 peripheral blood samples: approximately 41 ophthalmopathy, fewer than 85 hyperthyroidism and 17 progressor patients. To identify distinguishing TCR V-J signatures, a discovery cohort of roughly 100 patients was used, comprising 43 with Graves' ophthalmopathy and roughly 60 with stable Graves' hyperthyroidism. Prospective prediction of ophthalmopathy was tested in an independent validation cohort of 18 to 20 hyperthyroidism patients and 17 patients who later progressed to ophthalmopathy. Thyroid tissue and blood T-cell repertoires from about 6 Graves' hyperthyroidism patients were also compared in the study. The roughly 91 discovery patients were randomly split 7:3 into training and test sets. Once sampling was done, hyperthyroidism patients were given methimazole at a starting dose of 30 mg daily, whereas ophthalmopathy patients were given high-dose intravenous methylprednisolone. Broad study findings and their caveats: No statistical method was used to set the sample size in advance, and investigators knew the group allocation. Blood samples also contained most of the expanded thyroid clonotypes (frequency above 0.001), which suggests that blood repertoires may reflect thyroid immune responses. In validation, progression to ophthalmopathy was predicted by the model with 70.59% sensitivity and approximately 78% specificity, a median of around 6.5 months before onset. Ophthalmopathy was separated from stable hyperthyroidism by a 13 V-J signature model, with approximately 86% sensitivity and roughly 84% specificity obtained in cross-validation and 80%/75% obtained in testing.

Graves' hyperthyroidism was defined as stable when no progression to ophthalmopathy occurred over 18 months of follow-up. The hyperthyroidism patients were between 18 and 65 years old and newly diagnosed, with a disease duration of less than 2 months. Patients with uncontrolled infections, other autoimmune diseases, pregnancy or lactation were excluded. Diagnoses relied on clinical symptoms, serum thyroxine and TRAb, thyroid ultrasound and orbital computed tomography. PBMCs were separated from roughly 9.3 ml of fresh peripheral blood using Ficoll-Paque density gradient centrifugation. Trizol reagent was used to extract total RNA, and RNA quality was then checked on an Agilent 2100 Bioanalyzer. The TCR beta CDR3 regions were amplified from the RNA transcripts. A first-round RT-PCR of the TCR CDR3 used the HTBI primer set with the Qiagen OneStep RT-PCR kit. A second multiplex PCR round built the libraries, followed by size selection and purification. Paired-end sequencing of the libraries was performed with 100 bp reads on an Illumina HiSeq2000. In the source study's methods: SOAPnuke was used to process the raw data, with reads discarded if the reads contained adapters or uncalled bases, had a mean Phred below 15, or lacked an exact constant-primer or identifier match. COPE v1.2.5 was used to merge the high-quality paired reads, and each unique nucleotide sequence was defined as a clonotype. MiTCR v1.1 was used to align clonotypes to the IMGT TRBV, TRBD and TRBJ reference segments. Only V-J combinations with frequency above 0.0001, covering about 99% of repertoires, were analysed. The TCS score was defined as F50 (clonal expansion) divided by E x V (chaos), with BLOSUM62-based TCRdist calculated between CDR3 peptides within each V-J. Welch's t-statistics and random forest reduced 500 to 650 V-J features to roughly 13, which were used in a naive Bayes classifier (R e1071). In-frame beta chains were kept once TCRdb had trimmed the public reads at Q25 with fastp and called clones with MiXCR. Each entry is one CDR3 protein sequence, shown with its most common DNA and genes. What appears here as the V and J calls and clone size reflects TCRdb's work, not the paper's. The sample table holds about half a million distinct CDR3 sequences, of which 20% to 25% were seen once. About a quarter of the sample lies in the top ten.

From a lookup of the germline V gene, CDR1 and CDR2 are MNHEY and SVGEGT. Counted from cysteine to phenylalanine, this CDR3 has 15 amino acids. Solely the CDR3 DNA is kept, with 45 bases framed from the first base. V loses 4 bases of germline sequence and J loses 0 bases, and the interval between the two ends is 12 bases. The chain is assembled from TRBV6-2 or TRBV6-3 and TRBJ2-5; the D gene is perhaps TRBD1, on 6 matching bases. This clonotype was obtained from a man between 18 and 29 years old with Graves' hyperthyroidism. What was sequenced was blood. The CDR3 here reads CASSLGTPYQETQYF. At the DNA level, the sequence is TGTGCCAGCAGTTTAGGGACACCTTACCAAGAGACCCAGTACTTC.